This TCR beta chain was obtained from a study of human T cells and chemical hapten exposure. This clonotype occurred a few times. TCRdb itself ran the RACE reads through MiXCR, one entry per CDR3 protein. The repertoire holds around 330,000 distinct CDR3 sequences, with about 5% as singletons. CDR1 is LGHDT, CDR2 YNNKEL, per germline (reference sequence). V shed 4 bases and J shed 1 base, with 19 bases lying between them. The CDR3 has 17 amino acids. As to time point: pre-sensitization, week 0. Treatment noted: therapeutic diphenylcyclopropenone sensitization with weekly scalp DPC. The input for sequencing was whole blood, taken in connection with sensitization to the hapten diphenylcyclopropenone (DPC). This chain uses TRBV3-1 with TRBJ1-1; D is perhaps TRBD1 (6 bases). This TCR was recovered from a woman between 18 and 29 years old with alopecia areata. Some clones in this sample may be carry-over from other donors' samples. The CDR3 is CASSPRRGGPGNTEAFF. The DNA of the CDR3 is TGTGCCAGCAGCCCCCGAAGAGGGGGGCCGGGGAACACTGAAGCTTTCTTT.